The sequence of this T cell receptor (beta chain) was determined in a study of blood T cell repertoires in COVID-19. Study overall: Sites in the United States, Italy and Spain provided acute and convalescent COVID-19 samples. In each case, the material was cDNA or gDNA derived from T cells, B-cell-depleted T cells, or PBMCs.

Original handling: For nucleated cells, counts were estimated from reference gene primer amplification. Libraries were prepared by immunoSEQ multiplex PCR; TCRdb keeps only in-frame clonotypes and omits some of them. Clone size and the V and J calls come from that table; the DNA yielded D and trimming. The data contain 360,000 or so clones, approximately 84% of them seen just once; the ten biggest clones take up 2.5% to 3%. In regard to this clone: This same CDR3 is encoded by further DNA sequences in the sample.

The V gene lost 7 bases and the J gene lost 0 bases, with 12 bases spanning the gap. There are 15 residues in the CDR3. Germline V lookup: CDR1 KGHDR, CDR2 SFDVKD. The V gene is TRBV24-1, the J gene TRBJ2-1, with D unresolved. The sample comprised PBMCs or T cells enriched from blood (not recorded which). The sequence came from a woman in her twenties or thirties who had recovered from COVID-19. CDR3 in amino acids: CATSRAGSSYNEQFF. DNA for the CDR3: TGTGCCACCAGCCGCGCAGGTAGCTCCTACAATGAGCAGTTCTTC.